The clone carrying this T cell receptor (beta chain) has just a few counts. Its specificity is not known. Deep-level settings were used for running the assay. Genomic DNA of every subset was divided equally among multiple immunoSEQ plates. Method: immunoSEQ multiplex PCR; TCRdb's copy keeps in-frame clones and lacks some. The sample includes 600,000 to 750,000 clones, 72% seen only once; the top ten take under 2%. The entry originates in a study of shared clonotypes between healthy human individuals. The study, taken as a whole, reports: Generation probabilities of non-shared clonotypes were lower (relative to those shared by all four donors). Relative to memory subsets, naive subsets generally showed larger estimated richness.

The length of the CDR3 is 16 residues. V was cut by 2 bases and J by 7 bases, with 20 bases left in between. Germline V gene lookup returns CDR1 SGHVS and CDR2 FQNEAQ. The V call is TRBV7-8, the J call TRBJ1-1; D call uncertain. What was sequenced was memory CD4+ T cells sorted from blood. Regarding subset: CD45RA-negative fraction. This TCR derives from a woman aged 25 to 39 in good health. CDR3 DNA sequence: TGTGCCAGCAGCTTAAGGGCAGCCCAATTGGGCCATGAAGCTTTCTTT. This sequence encodes CASSLRAAQLGHEAFF.